This TCR beta chain was observed in a study of patients and donors after allogeneic stem cell transplantation. TCRdb used MiXCR to reprocess the RT-PCR reads, holding one entry per CDR3 protein. Seen here are over 65,000 distinct CDR3 sequences, more than 25% observed once, and the top ten hold roughly 29%. The J segment lost 1 base and the V segment lost 1 base, leaving 2 bases of the junction unmatched. Per the germline V gene, CDR1 is SGHRS and CDR2 is YFSETQ. The CDR3 sequence is 14 residues long. The sequenced material came from blood, either unsorted or a sorted T cell fraction (not recorded which). This chain joins TRBV5-1 and TRBJ2-7, with 7 bases fitting TRBD1. This receptor was obtained from a human donor who was either an allogeneic HSCT recipient or a stem cell or donor lymphocyte infusion donor (not recorded which). It is not recorded whose cells these are; they may come from a transplant donor. The CDR3 DNA reads as TGCGCCAGCAGCTTGACGGGACAGTCCTACGAGCAGTACTTC. Amino acid sequence: CASSLTGQSYEQYF. Full variable domain (missing parts from reference TRBV5-1 and TRBJ2-7): KAGVTQTPRYLIKTRGQQVTLSCSPISGHRSVSWYQQTPGQGLQFLFEYFSETQRNKGNFPGRFSGRQFSNSRSEMNVSTLELGDSALYLCASSLTGQSYEQYFGPGTRLTVT.